This TCR beta chain was identified during a study of blood T cell repertoires in COVID-19. As for the study in general: Sample material is recorded as cDNA or gDNA derived from T cells, B-cell-depleted T cells, or PBMCs.

Germline loops: CDR1 SGHKS, CDR2 YYEKEE (reference sequence). The ends were cut back, 4 bases at V and 1 base at J, with 14 bases in the middle. The CDR3 spans 15 residues. Using immunoSEQ multiplex PCR, the repertoire was profiled, and TCRdb retains in-frame clones only, with some absent. The data contain some 180,000 clones, 70% to 80% of them singletons. Many counts were recorded for this clone. V is TRBV5-5 and J is TRBJ1-1, with no clear D. The source of this sequence is a woman aged 45-59 years with active or convalescent COVID-19. The specimen was peripheral blood. In DNA, the CDR3 is TGTGCCAGCAGCCCGGAGGGTATCCCGAACACTGAAGCTTTCTTT. Its protein product is CASSPEGIPNTEAFF.